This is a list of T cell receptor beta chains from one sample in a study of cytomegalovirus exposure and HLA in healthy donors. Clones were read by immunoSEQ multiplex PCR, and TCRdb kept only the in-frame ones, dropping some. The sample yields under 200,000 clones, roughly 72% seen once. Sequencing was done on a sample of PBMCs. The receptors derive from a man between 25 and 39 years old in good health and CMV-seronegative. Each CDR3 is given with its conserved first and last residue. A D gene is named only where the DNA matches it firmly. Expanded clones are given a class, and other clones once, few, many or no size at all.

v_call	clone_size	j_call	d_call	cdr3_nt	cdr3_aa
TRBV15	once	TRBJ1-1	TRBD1	TGTGCCACTTCCCTAGGACAGGGGAACGCTGAAGCTTTCTTT	CATSLGQGNAEAFF
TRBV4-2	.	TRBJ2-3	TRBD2	TGTGCCAGCAGCCGGACTAGCGGGAGCTCCCCCACGCAGTATTTT	CASSRTSGSSPTQYF
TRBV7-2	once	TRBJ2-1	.	TGTGCCAGCAGCTTAGGCCCGAGCTCCTACAATGAGCAGTTCTTC	CASSLGPSSYNEQFF
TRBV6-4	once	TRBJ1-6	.	TGTGCCAGCAGTGATGAGGAGGGAACACCCCTCCACTTT	CASSDEEGTPLHF
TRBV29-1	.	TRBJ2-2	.	TGCAGCGTGATACAGGGCACCGGGGAGCTGTTTTTT	CSVIQGTGELFF
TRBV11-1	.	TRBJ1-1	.	TGTGCCAGCAGCCAGGGTGACCCTGAAGCTTTCTTT	CASSQGDPEAFF
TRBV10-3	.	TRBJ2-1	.	TGTGCCATCAGTGGAAGTACAGGGCTCAATGAGCAGTTCTTC	CAISGSTGLNEQFF
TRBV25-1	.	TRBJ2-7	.	TGTGCCAGCAGTGAGAGCCCTCCTCGGCAGGGGGGATCCTACGAGCAGTACTTC	CASSESPPRQGGSYEQYF
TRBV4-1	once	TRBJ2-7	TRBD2	TGCGCCAGCAGCCAGGGGACTAGCCGCTGGGAGCAGTACTTC	CASSQGTSRWEQYF
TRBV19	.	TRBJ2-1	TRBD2	TGTGCCAGTAGTCAGCCGGGACTAGGAGCCTACAATGAGCAGTTCTTC	CASSQPGLGAYNEQFF
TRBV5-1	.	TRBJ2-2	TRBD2	TGCGCCAGCAGCTTGGAAGGCGGGAGGTTGAGCGGGGAGCTGTTTTTT	CASSLEGGRLSGELFF
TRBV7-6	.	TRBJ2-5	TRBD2	TGTGCCAGCAGCTTAACTGGCGGGAGAAGGCAAGAGACCCAGTACTTC	CASSLTGGRRQETQYF
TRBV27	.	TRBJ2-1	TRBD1	TGTGCCAGCAGTTCGGGACAGTACAATGAGCAGTTCTTC	CASSSGQYNEQFF
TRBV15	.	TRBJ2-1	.	TGTGCCACCAGCAGAGATACAGGGATCGCAACCTACAATGAGCAGTTCTTC	CATSRDTGIATYNEQFF
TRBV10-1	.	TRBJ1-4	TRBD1	TGCGCCAGCAGCCGGGACAGGGATGAAAAACTGTTTTTT	CASSRDRDEKLFF
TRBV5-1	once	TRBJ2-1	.	TGCGCCAGCAGCTTGCAGCGTGGGTCCTACAATGAGCAGTTCTTC	CASSLQRGSYNEQFF
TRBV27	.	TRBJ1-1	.	TGTGCCAGCAGTTTTGTCTTATCGAGTCGGAACACTGAAGCTTTCTTT	CASSFVLSSRNTEAFF
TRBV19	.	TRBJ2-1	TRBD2	TGTGCCAGTAGCCCTCTTAGGACTAGTGGTTCGGGTGAGCAGTTCTTC	CASSPLRTSGSGEQFF
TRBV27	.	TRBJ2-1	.	TGTGCCAGCAGTGCGACAGAATCCAACAATGAGCAGTTCTTC	CASSATESNNEQFF
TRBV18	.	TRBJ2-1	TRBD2	TGTGCCAGCTCATCAGCGGGAGGCACCTACAATGAGCAGTTCTTC	CASSSAGGTYNEQFF
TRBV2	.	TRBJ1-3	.	TGTGCCAGCAGTCAAACCCCGACAGCACTTGGAAACACCATATATTTT	CASSQTPTALGNTIYF
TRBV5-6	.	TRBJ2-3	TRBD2	TGTGCCAGCAGCTTTAGGGCTAGCGGGAGTGGGGCAGATACGCAGTATTTT	CASSFRASGSGADTQYF
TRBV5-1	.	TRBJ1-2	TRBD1	TGCGCCAGCAGCTCATCGACAGGGGACTATGGCTACACCTTC	CASSSSTGDYGYTF
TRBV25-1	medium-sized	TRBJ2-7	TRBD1	TGTGCCAGCAGTGGAAAAGGTAACCGGGACAGCAATTACGAGCAGTACTTC	CASSGKGNRDSNYEQYF
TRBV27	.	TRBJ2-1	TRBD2	TGTGCCAGCAGTTCCAGGACTAGCGGGAGATGGGATGAGCAGTTCTTC	CASSSRTSGRWDEQFF
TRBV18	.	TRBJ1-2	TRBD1	TGTGCCAGCTCCCCGGGACAGCCTAACTATGGCTACACCTTC	CASSPGQPNYGYTF
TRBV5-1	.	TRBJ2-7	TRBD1	TGCGCCAGCAGCTCGGAACAGGGGGGCGAGCAGTACTTC	CASSSEQGGEQYF
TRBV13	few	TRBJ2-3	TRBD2	TGTGCCAGCAGCTTGGGACTAGCGGGGGGCACAGATACGCAGTATTTT	CASSLGLAGGTDTQYF
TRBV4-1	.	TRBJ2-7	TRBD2	TGCGCCAGCAGCCGAACGACTAGCGGGGGGGAGCAGTACTTC	CASSRTTSGGEQYF
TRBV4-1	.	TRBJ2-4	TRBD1	TGCGCCAGCAGCCAACCTCCGGGACAGGGAGCCAAAAACATTCAGTACTTC	CASSQPPGQGAKNIQYF
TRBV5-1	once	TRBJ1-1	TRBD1	TGCGCCAGCAGCTTGGGGACAGGTACGAACACTGAAGCTTTCTTT	CASSLGTGTNTEAFF
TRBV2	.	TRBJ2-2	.	TGTGCCAGCAGTCCTAGCAACACCGGGGAGCTGTTTTTT	CASSPSNTGELFF
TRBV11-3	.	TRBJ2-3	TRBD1	TGTGCCAGCAGCGTCGGGACAGGGGCAGATACGCAGTATTTT	CASSVGTGADTQYF
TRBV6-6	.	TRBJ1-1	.	TGTGCCAGCAGTTACCGAGGGTACACTGAAGCTTTCTTT	CASSYRGYTEAFF
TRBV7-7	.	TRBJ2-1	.	TGTGCCAGCAGCGCGGCGGGCGTATCCTACAATGAGCAGTTCTTC	CASSAAGVSYNEQFF
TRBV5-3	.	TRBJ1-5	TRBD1	TGTGCCAGAAGCCTGCGAGGACAGGGGAGTCAGCCCCAGCATTTT	CARSLRGQGSQPQHF
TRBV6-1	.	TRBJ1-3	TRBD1	TGTGCCAGCAGTGAAGGTCGGACAGGCTCTGGAAACACCATATATTTT	CASSEGRTGSGNTIYF
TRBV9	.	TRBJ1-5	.	TGTGCCAGCAGCACCTCAGGGGCTGGCAATCAGCCCCAGCATTTT	CASSTSGAGNQPQHF
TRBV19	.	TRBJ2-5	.	TGTGCCAGTAGTACGGACAGCCAAGAGACCCAGTACTTC	CASSTDSQETQYF
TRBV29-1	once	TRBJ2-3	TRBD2	TGCAGCGTTACCGGGACTAGTAGGGGACAAGATACGCAGTATTTT	CSVTGTSRGQDTQYF
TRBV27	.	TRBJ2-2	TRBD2	TGTGCCAGCAGCTTCCTAGCGGGGGGGGATGAGCTGTTTTTT	CASSFLAGGDELFF
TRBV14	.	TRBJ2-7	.	TGTGCCAGCAGCCAAGAGAGGTTCTCCTACGAGCAGTACTTC	CASSQERFSYEQYF
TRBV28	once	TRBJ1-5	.	TGTGCCAGCAGTCTTCAGCCCCAGCATTTT	CASSLQPQHF
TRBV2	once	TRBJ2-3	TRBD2	TGTGCCAGCAGTCGGACTAGCCCCGAGACGCAGTATTTT	CASSRTSPETQYF
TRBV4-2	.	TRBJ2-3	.	TGTGCCAGCAGCCAGCTCAGCGGGCAGAGCACAGATACGCAGTATTTT	CASSQLSGQSTDTQYF
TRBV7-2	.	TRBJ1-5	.	TGTGCCAGCAGCTTAGTTCGGAGCAATCAGCCCCAGCATTTT	CASSLVRSNQPQHF
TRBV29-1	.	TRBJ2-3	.	TGCAGCGTTGAAAGCACAGCTAGCACAGATACGCAGTATTTT	CSVESTASTDTQYF
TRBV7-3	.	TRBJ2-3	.	TGTGCCAGCAGCTTAGGGGGACTCGGCGGGAAAGATACGCAGTATTTT	CASSLGGLGGKDTQYF